The present T cell receptor (beta chain) was sequenced within a study of blood T cell repertoires in COVID-19. About the research overall: PBMCs, B-cell-depleted T cells, or T cells provided the cDNA or gDNA that made up the material.

V shed 2 bases and J 6 bases; nucleotides not matched to a gene: 6. Per germline, CDR1 SGHDT and CDR2 YYEEEE. CDR3 length: 15 amino acids. Assay used: immunoSEQ multiplex PCR; TCRdb lists only in-frame clones, some missing. This table holds some 66,000 clones, about 80% found once. In this sample, this clone turned up a few times. This clonotype was obtained from a man aged 55 to 70 with acute or convalescent COVID-19. The sequenced sample consisted of peripheral blood. V is TRBV5-6 and J is TRBJ2-7; 12 bases match TRBD1. The CDR3 loop is CASSFGTGGLGEQYF. The CDR3, as DNA: TGTGCCAGCAGCTTCGGGACAGGGGGCCTTGGCGAGCAGTACTTC. Using reference TRBV5-6 and TRBJ2-7 for the parts outside the CDR3, the full variable domain is DAGVTQSPTHLIKTRGQQVTLRCSPKSGHDTVSWYQQALGQGPQFIFQYYEEEERQRGNFPDRFSGHQFPNYSSELNVNALLLGDSALYLCASSFGTGGLGEQYFGPGTRLTVT.